The 8 T cell receptor beta chains in this list originate from one sample, sequenced in a study of Graves' ophthalmopathy and Graves' hyperthyroidism. Researchers took RNA transcripts and amplified TCR beta CDR3 regions from them. HTBI primers served in a first-round RT-PCR, which a second-round multiplex PCR followed. TCRdb fed the multiplex PCR reads into MiXCR, producing one record per CDR3 protein. The sample consists of under 350,000 distinct CDR3 sequences, about a sixth of them appearing once. Specimen: peripheral blood. All receptors come from an adult man with Graves' ophthalmopathy.

The chain couples TRBV6-2 or TRBV6-3 to TRBJ1-5; tentatively, D is TRBD1 (5 bases). Between the trimmed V and J ends, which lost 4 bases and 7 bases, there was a span of 17 bases. Per germline, CDR1 MNHEY and CDR2 SVGEGT. This CDR3 contains 15 residues. In DNA form, the CDR3 reads TGTGCCAGCAGTTTTCTCCAGGGAAGGGAGCAGCCCCAGCATTTT. Its translation: CASSFLQGREQPQHF.

This clonotype was counted many times. The V gene is TRBV12-3 or TRBV12-4, the J gene TRBJ1-5; 7 bases map to TRBD1. Trimming at V came to 6 bases and at J to 0 bases, leaving 8 bases not matched to a gene. The CDR3 contains 16 residues. This CDR3 reads CASRFRDSYSNQPQHF. The CDR3 DNA sequence: TGTGCCAGCAGGTTCCGGGACAGTTATAGCAATCAGCCCCAGCATTTT.

This clonotype has just one count. The rearrangement uses TRBV20-1 and TRBJ1-1; 7 bases match TRBD1. CDR1 is DFQATT and CDR2 is SNEGSKA in the germline V gene (reference sequence). V shed 1 base and J 1 base; nucleotides not matched to a gene: 3. The CDR3 is 14 residues long. CDR3 amino acids: CSARVGTANTEAFF. The CDR3 DNA follows: TGCAGTGCTAGAGTTGGGACAGCGAACACTGAAGCTTTCTTT.

This clonotype has at least ten counts. The rearrangement links TRBV27 to TRBJ2-5, with 7 positions matching TRBD2. The CDR3 consists of 13 residues. After removal of 5 bases from V and 5 bases from J, the junction contained 5 bases not matched to a gene. The germline gives CDR1 MNHEY, CDR2 SMNVEV (reference sequence). The CDR3 DNA is TGTGCCAGCAGTGGCGGGAGCCTGGAGACCCAGTACTTC. Protein product: CASSGGSLETQYF.

This clonotype appeared many times. The junction departs from the called germline gene at one end, perhaps through a read error. The chain employs TRBV7-7 and TRBJ2-2; no clear D. Per the germline V gene, CDR1 is SSHAT and CDR2 is FNYEAQ (reference sequence). The CDR3 is 15 residues long. CDR3: CASSSLGVGTGELFF. Written as DNA, the CDR3 is TGTGCTAGCAGCTCCCTCGGAGTCGGGACCGGGGAGCTGTTTTTT.

This clonotype was detected ten times or more. The rearrangement uses TRBV12-3 or TRBV12-4 and TRBJ2-7; 10 nucleotides align to TRBD1. CDR3 length: 16 amino acids. J was trimmed by 2 bases and V by 3 bases; bases with no gene match: 7. CDR3 in DNA: TGTGCCAGCAGTTTCCTAGGACAGGGGGTAGCCTACGAGCAGTACTTC. Translating it yields CASSFLGQGVAYEQYF.

This clonotype was seen repeatedly, ten times or more. V usage is TRBV30 and J usage is TRBJ2-7, with 7 bases aligning to TRBD1. The CDR3 sequence is 12 residues long. Trimming cost V 4 bases and J 3 bases; bases outside gene matches: 3. Germline CDR1 reads GTSNPN; CDR2 reads SVGIG (reference sequence). The CDR3 DNA is TGTGCCTGGACCGGGACAGACTACGAGCAGTACTTC. It is translated as CAWTGTDYEQYF.

Many counts were recorded for this clonotype. J is TRBJ2-6 and V is TRBV30, with D perhaps TRBD1 (6 bases). V lost 0 bases, J lost 3 bases, and 9 bases lay in between. The germline CDR1 and CDR2 sequences are GTSNPN and SVGIG (reference sequence). The CDR3 consists of 15 residues. CDR3 nucleotides: TGTGCCTGGAGTGTACAGGGTGGTGGGGCCAACGTCCTGACTTTC. It translates to CAWSVQGGGANVLTF. The full variable domain, rest sourced from reference TRBV30 and TRBJ2-6, is SQTIHQWPATLVQPVGSPLSLECTVEGTSNPNLYWYRQAAGRGLQLLFYSVGIGQISSEVPQNLSASRPQDRQFILSSKKLLLSDSGFYLCAWSVQGGGANVLTFGAGSRLTVL.